This note documents a single T cell receptor beta chain sequence. Its antigen is not identified. The data are from a study of T cells in localized non-small cell lung cancer. Study observations and caveats: Analysis by sequencing included only one tumor region, so heterogeneity remains possible.

Germline V gene sequence: CDR1 SGHTA, CDR2 FQGTGA. The CDR3 is made up of 15 amino acids. Trimming pared 2 bases from V and 5 bases from J, leaving 15 bases between. The table came from immunoSEQ multiplex PCR; TCRdb's copy has only in-frame clones and leaves some out. The sample yields around 64,000 clones, about nine tenths seen once. The receptor comes from a man between 40 and 75 years old with stage I lung adenocarcinoma. Sequences were derived from peripheral blood, sampled before any cancer treatment. The chain recombines TRBV7-3 with TRBJ2-5; D unclear. Here the CDR3 reads CASSLQSGAGETQYF. The CDR3 nucleotides read TGTGCCAGCAGCTTACAGTCGGGCGCCGGGGAGACCCAGTACTTC.